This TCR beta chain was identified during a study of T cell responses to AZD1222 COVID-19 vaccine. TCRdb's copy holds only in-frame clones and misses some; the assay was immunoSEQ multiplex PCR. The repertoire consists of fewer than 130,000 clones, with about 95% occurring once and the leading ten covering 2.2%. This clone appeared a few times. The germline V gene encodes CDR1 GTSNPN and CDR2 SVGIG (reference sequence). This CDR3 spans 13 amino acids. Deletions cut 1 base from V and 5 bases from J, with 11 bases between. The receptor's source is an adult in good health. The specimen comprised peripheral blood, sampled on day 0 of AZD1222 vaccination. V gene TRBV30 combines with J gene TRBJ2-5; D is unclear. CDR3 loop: CAWSGTAGETQYF. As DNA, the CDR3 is TGTGCCTGGAGTGGGACGGCTGGTGAGACCCAGTACTTC.